The 28 T cell receptor beta chains in this list originate from one sample, sequenced in a study of cytomegalovirus exposure and HLA in healthy donors. With 60 Vbeta and 13 Jbeta primers, the PCR was carried out. Assay used: immunoSEQ multiplex PCR; TCRdb lists only in-frame clones, some missing. The sample contains some 130,000 clones, about 66% of which appear only once. The sample taken for sequencing was PBMCs. The receptor source for this set is a man aged 30 to 45 in good health and CMV-seropositive.

To note about this clone: The same CDR3 also results from other DNA sequences found in this sample. This chain uses TRBV2 with TRBJ2-1; 8 bases match TRBD2. Trimming cost V 0 bases and J 0 bases; bases outside gene matches: 16. CDR1 is SNHLY and CDR2 is FYNNEI in the germline V gene. The CDR3 is 21 residues long. The CDR3 bases are TGTGCCAGCAGTGAAGCTGGGGGCGGGACTAGAAAACGGTTCTCCTACAATGAGCAGTTCTTC. It yields the protein CASSEAGGGTRKRFSYNEQFF.

The gene calls are TRBV21-1 and TRBJ2-3; no DNA check was done on the table's D call, TRBD2. TRBV21-1 has pseudogene status. The CDR3 runs to 18 residues. The CDR3 DNA follows: TGTGCCAGCAGCCTGCCTAGCGGGAGTGGGGATAATACAGATACGCAGTATTTT. It encodes CASSLPSGSGDNTDTQYF.

V and J are TRBV2 and TRBJ1-1, with D tentatively TRBD1 (5 bases). In germline, CDR1 is SNHLY, CDR2 FYNNEI. The V gene lost 0 bases and the J gene lost 10 bases, with 9 bases spanning the gap. CDR3 length: 12 residues. DNA of the CDR3: TGTGCCAGCAGTGAAGCGCGGGGGAGAGCTTTCTTT. Protein sequence: CASSEARGRAFF.

The sample holds a few counts of this clone. The genes are TRBV10-3 and TRBJ2-7; D is possibly TRBD2 (7 bases). Per germline, CDR1 ENHRY and CDR2 SYGVKD. The V and J ends lost 4 bases and 0 bases respectively, with 16 bases between them. The CDR3 has 16 residues. The chain's CDR3 is CAISGGQGRASYEQYF. CDR3 DNA sequence: TGTGCCATCAGTGGGGGGCAGGGGAGGGCCTCCTACGAGCAGTACTTC.

V is TRBV4-1 and J is TRBJ2-3, with TRBD2 as a possible D gene (5 bases). The CDR3 runs 16 residues. The V gene lost 1 base and the J gene lost 2 bases, with 13 bases spanning the gap. Germline loops: CDR1 MGHRA, CDR2 YSYEKL. The CDR3, as DNA: TGCGCCAGCAGCCAAGGAAGCGGTTGGCTCACAGATACGCAGTATTTT. Translated, it gives CASSQGSGWLTDTQYF.

This clone came up once. V is TRBV18 and J is TRBJ2-7; TRBD1 might be the D (5 bases). V lost 3 bases to trimming and J lost 4 bases, with 19 bases between them. The CDR3 extends over 16 amino acids. CDR1 and CDR2 from the germline V gene are KGHSH and LQKENI. CDR3 residues: CASSPSQGGMGYEQYF. In DNA, the CDR3 is TGTGCCAGCTCACCCAGCCAGGGCGGAATGGGGTACGAGCAGTACTTC.

Only a few counts were recorded for this clone. The J gene is TRBJ2-3, the V gene TRBV7-3, with a tentative D call TRBD2 (6 bases). CDR3 length equals 13 residues. Trimming took 5 bases from V and 6 from J, leaving 12 bases between them. In germline, CDR1 is SGHTA, CDR2 FQGTGA. The CDR3 loop is CASSPQAGDTQYF. CDR3 coding DNA: TGTGCCAGCAGCCCCCAAGCGGGCGATACGCAGTATTTT.

This rearrangement joins TRBV5-1 to TRBJ2-1, with 8 bases matching TRBD2. This CDR3 is built from 16 residues. Germline V gene lookup returns CDR1 SGHRS and CDR2 YFSETQ. V shed 5 bases and J 0 bases; nucleotides not matched to a gene: 7. CDR3 DNA: TGCGCCAGCAGACCCACTAGCGGTCGCTCCTACAATGAGCAGTTCTTC. This gives the protein CASRPTSGRSYNEQFF.

The chain employs TRBV7-8 and TRBJ2-2; 10 bases map to TRBD2. Germline assignment: CDR1 SGHVS and CDR2 FQNEAQ. V lost 5 bases to trimming and J lost 3 bases; unmatched junction nucleotides: 12. This CDR3 region has 18 residues. CDR3 bases: TGTGCCAGCAGCCCCTACCCCCTAGCGGGAGCGGACACCGGGGAGCTGTTTTTT. The encoded protein is CASSPYPLAGADTGELFF.

CDR3 nucleotides: TGTGCCAGCAGTGCACCCCGACTAGCGGAGACCCAGTACTTC. Translating it yields CASSAPRLAETQYF. The chain recombines TRBV6-1 with TRBJ2-5, with 8 bases identical to TRBD2. Trimming took 4 bases from V and 5 from J; bases not matched to a gene: 6. Germline V gene sequence: CDR1 MNHNS, CDR2 SASEGT. The CDR3 is made up of 14 amino acids.

The sample holds a few counts of this clone. The rearrangement uses TRBV11-3 and TRBJ2-2; tentatively, D is TRBD1 (5 bases). Deletions cut 1 base from V and 4 bases from J, with 16 bases between. The CDR3 sequence is 17 residues long. CDR1 is SGHNT and CDR2 is YENEEA in the germline V gene. The CDR3 DNA reads TGTGCCAGCAGCTTAGTCAGGGATGGTGTTTCCACCGGGGAGCTGTTTTTT. Encoded protein: CASSLVRDGVSTGELFF.

This rearrangement joins TRBV9 to TRBJ2-7; TRBD1 aligns across 8 bases. This CDR3 region has 15 residues. Trimming cost V 2 bases and J 0 bases; bases outside gene matches: 4. CDR1 and CDR2 (germline): SGDLS, YYNGEE. The CDR3, as DNA: TGTGCCAGCAGCGTGGGACAGGAGAGCTCCTACGAGCAGTACTTC. Protein sequence: CASSVGQESSYEQYF.

This clone showed up just a few times. J is TRBJ2-7 and V is TRBV18; 9 positions match TRBD1. Germline lookup yields CDR1 KGHSH and CDR2 LQKENI. The CDR3 is 16 residues long. V dropped 6 bases and J dropped 3; count of bases not matched to a gene: 12. The CDR3 DNA is TGTGCCAGCTCTATCTTTGGCCCGGGACAGGGCTACGAGCAGTACTTC. Protein sequence: CASSIFGPGQGYEQYF.

The V gene is TRBV5-1, the J gene TRBJ2-1, with a weak D call TRBD1 (5 bases). The CDR3 covers 13 residues. CDR1 and CDR2 from the germline V gene are SGHRS and YFSETQ. V was cut by 1 base and J by 10 bases, with 12 bases left in between. The chain's CDR3 is CASSLSPGNEQFF. CDR3 DNA: TGCGCCAGCAGCTTGTCGCCAGGGAACGAGCAGTTCTTC.

This clone was counted a few times. J is TRBJ2-5 and V is TRBV10-1; 9 nucleotides match TRBD2. J gave up 2 bases and V 2 bases, and 15 bases lay outside the gene matches. The germline V gene encodes CDR1 WNHNN and CDR2 SYGVQD (reference sequence). This CDR3 region has 19 residues. CDR3 residues: CASSEPRNGLASRQETQYF. CDR3 DNA sequence: TGCGCCAGCAGTGAGCCAAGGAACGGACTAGCGAGCAGACAAGAGACCCAGTACTTC.

The rearrangement links TRBV11-1 to TRBJ1-1, with TRBD1 matching over 7 bases. This CDR3 has 15 amino acids. The V and J ends lost 3 bases and 1 base, in that order; junction bases with no gene match: 5. In germline, CDR1 is SGHAT, CDR2 FQDESV (reference sequence). The CDR3 nucleotides read TGTGCCAGCAGCTTTGCCGGGACAGAGAACACTGAAGCTTTCTTT. Its protein product is CASSFAGTENTEAFF.

The rearrangement joins TRBV5-1 to TRBJ1-1; 7 bases align to TRBD1. Trimming removed 5 bases from V and 3 bases from J; junction bases left unmatched: 7. Germline V gives CDR1 SGHRS, CDR2 YFSETQ. The CDR3 is 14 residues long. In nucleotides, the CDR3 is TGCGCCAGCAGTAGACAGGGTCAGGACACTGAAGCTTTCTTT. Its protein product is CASSRQGQDTEAFF. Combining the CDR3 with reference TRBV5-1 and TRBJ1-1 gives the whole variable domain KAGVTQTPRYLIKTRGQQVTLSCSPISGHRSVSWYQQTPGQGLQFLFEYFSETQRNKGNFPGRFSGRQFSNSRSEMNVSTLELGDSALYLCASSRQGQDTEAFFGQGTRLTVV.

V is TRBV9 and J is TRBJ2-1; TRBD2 agrees at 7 bases. Losses at the gene ends were 0 bases for V and 4 bases for J; bases not matched to a gene: 10. Germline values: CDR1 SGDLS, CDR2 YYNGEE. The CDR3 spans 17 residues. CDR3 loop: CASSVGWAGDLYNEQFF. In nucleotides, the CDR3 is TGTGCCAGCAGCGTAGGGTGGGCGGGGGATTTATACAATGAGCAGTTCTTC.

J is TRBJ2-2 and V is TRBV28, with 9 bases aligning to TRBD1. This CDR3 is built from 14 residues. Germline V gives CDR1 MDHEN, CDR2 SYDVKM. Losses at the gene ends were 8 bases for V and 4 bases for J; bases not matched to a gene: 5. CDR3 coding DNA: TGTGCCAGCTTGGGACAGGGTACCACCGGGGAGCTGTTTTTT. It translates to CASLGQGTTGELFF.

The V and J genes are TRBV6-6 and TRBJ1-4; D uncertain. CDR1 and CDR2 (germline): MNHNY, SVGAGI (reference sequence). V lost 4 bases to trimming and J lost 8 bases, with 8 bases between them. This CDR3 contains 12 residues. The CDR3 reads CASSSIAEKLFF. The CDR3 bases are TGTGCCAGCAGTTCTATTGCCGAAAAACTGTTTTTT.

A remark on this clone: Other nucleotide sequences in the sample specify the same CDR3. This rearrangement joins TRBV5-4 to TRBJ2-3, with 13 bases aligning to TRBD2. Unmatched junction bases numbered 4, after V lost 4 bases and J lost 2 bases. The CDR3 loop spans 16 amino acids. CDR1 is SGHNT, CDR2 YYREEE, per germline (reference sequence). CDR3 loop: CASSSGLAGVTDTQYF. The CDR3 DNA is TGTGCCAGCAGCAGCGGACTAGCGGGGGTCACAGATACGCAGTATTTT.

This chain joins TRBV5-4 and TRBJ2-3; TRBD2 might be the D (6 bases). The CDR3 runs 17 residues. V lost 3 bases and J lost 0, with 17 bases in between. From germline, CDR1 is SGHNT and CDR2 YYREEE (reference sequence). CDR3 nucleotides: TGTGCCAGCAGCTCGTACGGCGGGGCCCCCAGCACAGATACGCAGTATTTT. This gives the protein CASSSYGGAPSTDTQYF.

A single count supports this clone. The V call is TRBV7-9, the J call TRBJ2-7, with D perhaps matching TRBD1 (6 bases). Germline values: CDR1 SEHNR, CDR2 FQNEAQ (reference sequence). CDR3 length equals 14 residues. V was pared by 4 bases and J by 5 bases, with 15 bases between. The CDR3 region is CASSSGHLLDEQYF. In nucleotides, the CDR3 is TGTGCCAGCAGCTCGGGACACCTCCTGGACGAGCAGTACTTC.

This clone was observed a handful of times. V is TRBV18 and J is TRBJ1-2, with a possible D match to TRBD1 (6 bases). V was trimmed by 6 bases and J by 2 bases, leaving 13 bases between them. Germline assignment: CDR1 KGHSH and CDR2 LQKENI. This CDR3 is 14 amino acids long. As DNA, the CDR3 is TGTGCCAGCTCCGAAACAGGGAACAACTATGGCTACACCTTC. This gives the protein CASSETGNNYGYTF.

The genes are TRBV28 and TRBJ1-6, with 8 bases identical to TRBD1. CDR1 is MDHEN and CDR2 is SYDVKM in the germline V gene. V lost 5 bases, J lost 10 bases, and 7 bases stayed unmatched. This CDR3 region has 14 residues. CDR3 sequence reads: CASSRQGISSPLHF. DNA of the CDR3: TGTGCCAGCAGTCGACAGGGGATCAGCTCACCCCTCCACTTT.

The chain links TRBV9 to TRBJ2-7, with 7 bases identical to TRBD1. This CDR3 region has 17 residues. V lost 4 bases to trimming and J lost 0 bases; unmatched junction nucleotides: 13. Germline V gene sequence: CDR1 SGDLS, CDR2 YYNGEE. In DNA form, the CDR3 reads TGTGCCAGCAGCTCCCGAGCCCTAGGGGACAGCTCCTACGAGCAGTACTTC. It is translated as CASSSRALGDSSYEQYF.

The V call is TRBV7-2, the J call TRBJ2-3; D gene ambiguous. V dropped 2 bases and J dropped 1 base, with 16 bases sitting between them. The CDR3 spans 17 residues. Germline V lookup: CDR1 SGHTA, CDR2 FQGNSA. The CDR3 loop is CASSLFPGLIGTDTQYF. As DNA, the CDR3 is TGTGCCAGCAGCTTATTCCCCGGTTTGATTGGCACAGATACGCAGTATTTT.

The chain carries TRBV18 and TRBJ2-3; D is possibly TRBD2 (5 bases). Trimming removed 0 bases at V and 6 bases at J, with 22 bases between. Germline lookup yields CDR1 KGHSH and CDR2 LQKENI. This CDR3 has 18 residues. DNA for the CDR3: TGTGCCAGCTCACCACCCACCTCGGCGGGCCGGTCGGCTGATACGCAGTATTTT. This encodes CASSPPTSAGRSADTQYF.